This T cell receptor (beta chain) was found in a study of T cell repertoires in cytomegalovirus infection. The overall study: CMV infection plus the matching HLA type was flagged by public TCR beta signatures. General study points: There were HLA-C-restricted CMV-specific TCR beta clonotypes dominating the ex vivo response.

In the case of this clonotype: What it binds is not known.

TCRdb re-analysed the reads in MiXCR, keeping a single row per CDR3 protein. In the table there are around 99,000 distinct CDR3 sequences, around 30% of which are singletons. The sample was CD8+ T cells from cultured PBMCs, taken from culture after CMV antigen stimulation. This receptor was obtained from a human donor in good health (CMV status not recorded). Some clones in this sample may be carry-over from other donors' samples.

The CDR3 DNA follows: TGTGCCAGCAGCTTACCTCGTGATGCGCGGAGCTTCTACAATGAGCAGTTCTTC. This sequence encodes CASSLPRDARSFYNEQFF. The chain links TRBV7-4 to TRBJ2-1; the D is unclear. CDR3 length: 18 amino acids. CDR1 and CDR2 (germline): SGHVT, SQSDAQ. Trimming took 2 bases from V and 3 from J, leaving 20 bases between them.